The clone carrying this T cell receptor (beta chain) has a handful of counts. The data were taken from a study of T cells in Graves' hyperthyroidism and ophthalmopathy. Amplified regions were TCR beta CDR3 sequences from RNA transcripts. The TCR CDR3 first-round RT-PCR relied on the HTBI primer set. From the multiplex PCR reads, TCRdb called clonotypes with MiXCR, one entry per CDR3 protein. Of 700,000 or so distinct CDR3 sequences in the sample, about 17% are singletons; the top ten hold 8.4%. Germline CDR1 is LGHDT and CDR2 is YNNKEL (reference sequence). This CDR3 has 18 residues. V dropped 4 bases and J dropped 5; count of bases not matched to a gene: 12.

This sequence originates from a man between 18 and 29 years old with Graves' hyperthyroidism. Sequences were obtained from blood. The chain carries TRBV3-1 and TRBJ2-3, with 13 nucleotides matching TRBD2. The CDR3 DNA is TGTGCCAGCAGCCCCAGACTAGCGGGAGGAATCCGGGGAGATACGCAGTATTTT. Amino acids: CASSPRLAGGIRGDTQYF.